The 8 T cell receptor beta chains below were found in one sample sequenced in a study of blood T cells in healthy people across ages. A sample-barcoded 5' primer and a J-beta primer mix were used in a second PCR of roughly 6 to 11 cycles. MiXCR, run by TCRdb on the 5' RACE reads, gives a single entry per CDR3 protein. The sample contains some 1.1 million distinct CDR3 sequences, 35% to 40% of which appear only once. The sample consisted of blood. The receptors derive from a man aged 18 to 30 in good health.

The chain uses TRBV25-1 and TRBJ1-2; D not resolved. CDR3 size: 14 residues. V gave up 4 bases and J gave up 6 bases, with 15 bases separating them. Germline CDR1 reads MGHDK; CDR2 reads SYGVNS. The CDR3 reads CASSVEPMTNGYTF. In nucleotides, the CDR3 is TGTGCCAGCAGTGTAGAACCTATGACGAATGGCTACACCTTC.

About this clonotype: A much larger clone lies a single base off, so this may be a read error. The chain employs TRBV27 and TRBJ1-2; 10 bases line up with TRBD1. The CDR3 is 14 amino acids. Germline-derived CDR1 and CDR2 are MNHEY and SMNVEV (reference sequence). J gave up 4 bases and V 8 bases, and 7 bases lay outside the gene matches. The CDR3 protein is CASGMTGGAYGYTF. The CDR3 DNA follows: TGTGCCAGCGGAATGACAGGGGGCGCCTATGGCTACACCTTC.

The chain has TRBV14 and TRBJ2-4; tentatively, D is TRBD1 (5 bases). Trimming removed 1 base at V and 12 bases at J, with 13 bases between. Germline V lookup: CDR1 SGHDN, CDR2 FVKESK. CDR3 size: 13 residues. Here the CDR3 DNA reads TGTGCCAGCAGCCAAGCAGGCAGGGATACTCAGTACTTC. Translating it yields CASSQAGRDTQYF. Together with reference TRBV14 and TRBJ2-4, the CDR3 gives the full variable domain: EAGVTQFPSHSVIEKGQTVTLRCDPISGHDNLYWYRRVMGKEIKFLLHFVKESKQDESGMPNNRFLAERTGGTYSTLKVQPAELEDSGVYFCASSQAGRDTQYFGAGTRLSVL.

This clonotype was seen only a few times. The genes are TRBV5-1 and TRBJ1-1; D call uncertain. Germline V gene lookup returns CDR1 SGHRS and CDR2 YFSETQ. The germline V and J ends were trimmed by 4 bases and 7 bases, with 17 bases remaining between them. CDR3 length: 14 residues. The chain's CDR3 is CASSPSGRKIEAFF. The CDR3 region has the DNA TGCGCCAGCAGCCCCTCCGGGAGAAAGATTGAAGCTTTCTTT.

There are a few counts of this clonotype. This chain joins TRBV5-1 and TRBJ2-1; D might be TRBD1 (6 bases). Germline loops: CDR1 SGHRS, CDR2 YFSETQ. This CDR3 is built from 17 residues. Trimming removed 4 bases from V and 7 bases from J, with 24 bases in between. For the CDR3, the DNA is TGCGCCAGCAGCATCCTTTCAGGGGCGGCCCGAAAGAATGAGCAGTTCTTC. Translation: CASSILSGAARKNEQFF. The variable domain in full, completed from reference TRBV5-1 and TRBJ2-1, reads KAGVTQTPRYLIKTRGQQVTLSCSPISGHRSVSWYQQTPGQGLQFLFEYFSETQRNKGNFPGRFSGRQFSNSRSEMNVSTLELGDSALYLCASSILSGAARKNEQFFGPGTRLTVL.

This chain uses TRBV9 with TRBJ2-3, with D perhaps TRBD1 (7 bases). The CDR3 spans 17 residues. V was cut by 4 bases and J by 2 bases, with 20 bases left in between. CDR1 SGDLS and CDR2 YYNGEE come from the germline V gene. Here the CDR3 DNA reads TGTGCCAGCAGCCCCCGGGGGACAGAAGGGTTCACAGATACGCAGTATTTT. As protein: CASSPRGTEGFTDTQYF.

V and J are TRBV20-1 and TRBJ2-5; D is undetermined. The CDR3 runs to 13 residues. Germline loops: CDR1 DFQATT, CDR2 SNEGSKA (reference sequence). V was cut by 8 bases and J by 2 bases, with 15 bases left in between. The chain's CDR3 is CSFSPGRQETQYF. CDR3 nucleotides: TGCAGTTTTTCGCCTGGACGGCAAGAGACCCAGTACTTC.

This clonotype was found a few times. The V call is TRBV30, the J call TRBJ1-2, with D perhaps matching TRBD1 (6 bases). This CDR3 region has 13 residues. The V end was cut by 3 bases, the J end by 3 bases, with 11 bases between. CDR1 is GTSNPN, CDR2 SVGIG, per germline (reference sequence). The CDR3 here is CAWRQGPDYGYTF. CDR3 sequence (DNA): TGTGCCTGGAGGCAGGGGCCAGACTATGGCTACACCTTC.